This T cell receptor beta chain was sequenced in a study of patients and donors after allogeneic stem cell transplantation. Using its own MiXCR run on the RT-PCR reads, TCRdb lists one record per CDR3 protein. The sample yields about 90,000 distinct CDR3 sequences, 48% seen once. The CDR3 covers 15 residues. In germline, CDR1 is MGHDK, CDR2 SYGVNS. The germline V and J ends were trimmed by 1 base and 5 bases, with 13 bases remaining between them. The sequence was collected from a human donor who was either an allogeneic HSCT recipient or a stem cell or donor lymphocyte infusion donor (not recorded which). It is not recorded whose cells these are; they may come from a transplant donor. Sequencing input: blood, either unsorted or a sorted T cell fraction (not recorded which). V gene TRBV25-1 combines with J gene TRBJ2-3, with D perhaps TRBD1 or TRBD2 (6 bases each). CDR3 residues: CASSEWGAGRDTQYF. CDR3 nucleotide sequence: TGTGCCAGCAGTGAATGGGGGGCAGGGCGAGATACGCAGTATTTT.